This T cell receptor (beta chain) comes out of a study of beta chain features in type 1 diabetes. Study in general: Across all samples, some 98 million sorted cells were examined. Study-wide points: High-TCR-expressing cells could be over-represented by cDNA sequencing. Within the patient group, naive, central memory and Treg TCRB repertoires appeared more similar to each other than within healthy donors. These data did not resolve whether HLA type affects TCRB rearrangement. Shorter TCRB CDR3s, moderately but significantly so, were found in Type 1 diabetes patients in all four CD4+ subsets.

Of note for this clone: Its antigen is undetermined.

Per the germline V gene, CDR1 is SGHRS and CDR2 is YFSETQ. This CDR3 has 15 amino acids. The ends were cut back, 5 bases at V and 3 bases at J, with 16 bases in the middle. Reverse transcribing all isolated RNA meant expressed TCRB transcripts were sequenced. Generated by immunoSEQ multiplex PCR, the TCRdb table keeps only in-frame clones and is missing some. This sample has over 650,000 clones; more than 13% occur once, and the top ten carry roughly 0.04%. This TCR was recovered from a man aged 18 to 29 with type 1 diabetes. Input material: naive CD4+ T cells from blood. This chain joins TRBV5-1 and TRBJ2-3; possibly TRBD1 or TRBD2 for D (5 bases each). The CDR3 DNA sequence: TGCGCCAGCAGTTCCGGGGCGAGCCTTACAGATACGCAGTATTTT. Encoded protein: CASSSGASLTDTQYF. Full variable domain (missing parts from reference TRBV5-1 and TRBJ2-3): KAGVTQTPRYLIKTRGQQVTLSCSPISGHRSVSWYQQTPGQGLQFLFEYFSETQRNKGNFPGRFSGRQFSNSRSEMNVSTLELGDSALYLCASSSGASLTDTQYFGPGTRLTVL.